This T cell receptor (beta chain) was identified during a study of cytomegalovirus exposure and HLA in healthy donors. Germline V CDR1 and CDR2: SGDLS, YYNGEE. This CDR3 spans 16 amino acids. Trimming left V 0 bases short and J 1 base short, with 10 bases between. 13 Jbeta primers and 60 Vbeta primers were used for the PCR. The repertoire was sequenced with immunoSEQ multiplex PCR; TCRdb's copy has only in-frame clones and lacks some. The table has 100,000 to 150,000 clones, 70% to 90% seen once. Details on this clone: Its specificity is not known.

Study-level findings and limits: Overall, roughly 150 TCR beta chains were annotated as cytomegalovirus-associated.

Sample: PBMCs. The sequence was collected from a boy aged 10-17 years in good health and CMV-seronegative. The chain recombines TRBV9 with TRBJ2-2, with D uncertain. CDR3 residues: CASSVVAVVNTGELFF. CDR3 sequence (DNA): TGTGCCAGCAGCGTAGTTGCCGTAGTGAACACCGGGGAGCTGTTTTTT.